The 27 T cell receptor beta chains in this list originate from one sample, sequenced in a study of T cell changes during pregnancy in multiple sclerosis (dated by TCRdb to about 2019). Library prep was done by the immunoSEQ multiplex PCR assay. As stored in TCRdb, this immuneACCESS dataset retains in-frame rearrangements with V and J assigned. A fraction of the clones does not appear; measured against another copy, unresolved V genes explain less than half of the discrepancy, and the remainder lacks a known reason. Within this sample are about 77,000 clones, with approximately 94% of them counted one time only. The ten largest clones capture 2.6% of the sample. Sequenced material: peripheral blood, taken after pregnancy. These receptors originate from a female donor in good health, enrolled as a control in a pregnancy study.

The rearrangement links TRBV7-9 to TRBJ2-1, with TRBD1 matching over 7 bases. Germline trimming cut 3 bases from V and 1 base from J; bases unmatched to any gene: 6. CDR3 length: 16 residues. Germline V gene sequence: CDR1 SEHNR, CDR2 FQNEAQ (reference sequence). Here the CDR3 DNA reads TGTGCCAGCAGCTTTGCACAGGGGACGTCCTACAATGAGCAGTTCTTC. Translating it yields CASSFAQGTSYNEQFF.

The chain recombines TRBV29-1 with TRBJ2-3; 7 bases agree with TRBD2. Germline CDR1 is SQVTM and CDR2 is ANQGSEA. Unmatched junction bases numbered 11, after V lost 8 bases and J lost 6 bases. The CDR3 runs 13 residues. The CDR3 here is CSSRGRTSDTQYF. DNA of the CDR3: TGCAGCTCGCGGGGGAGAACCTCGGATACGCAGTATTTT.

The rearrangement joins TRBV9 to TRBJ2-3; D unresolved. Per germline, CDR1 SGDLS and CDR2 YYNGEE. The V and J ends lost 0 bases and 4 bases respectively, with 6 bases between them. The CDR3 covers 13 residues. CDR3 residues: CASSVVAADTQYF. The CDR3, as DNA: TGTGCCAGCAGCGTAGTGGCGGCAGATACGCAGTATTTT.

J is TRBJ2-1 and V is TRBV4-1, with D tentatively TRBD2 (5 bases). Germline V gives CDR1 MGHRA, CDR2 YSYEKL. CDR3 length equals 17 residues. Deletions cut 0 bases from V and 7 bases from J, with 19 bases between. The chain's CDR3 is CASSQDPAGSIRNEQFF. CDR3 DNA: TGCGCCAGCAGCCAAGATCCCGCTGGGAGTATTCGAAATGAGCAGTTCTTC.

The chain is built from TRBV27 and TRBJ1-1, with TRBD1 matching over 9 bases. CDR3 length: 14 amino acids. V lost 2 bases to trimming and J lost 11 bases; unmatched junction nucleotides: 9. CDR1 is MNHEY and CDR2 is SMNVEV in the germline V gene (reference sequence). The DNA for the CDR3 is TGTGCCAGCAGTTTAGCAGGGACAGGGTATAGTGCTTTCTTT. Translated: CASSLAGTGYSAFF.

The chain couples TRBV6-1 to TRBJ2-3; 9 bases fit TRBD1. V shed 4 bases and J 1 base; nucleotides not matched to a gene: 6. Germline assignment: CDR1 MNHNS and CDR2 SASEGT. CDR3 length equals 16 residues. As DNA, the CDR3 is TGTGCCAGCAGTGTCCTCAGGGACAGGGGCACAGATACGCAGTATTTT. This gives the protein CASSVLRDRGTDTQYF.

In this sample, this clone turned up once. The chain uses TRBV14 and TRBJ2-5; 7 bases align to TRBD2. The V gene's germline CDR1 is SGHDN and CDR2 FVKESK. The CDR3 contains 13 residues. With V trimmed by 0 bases and J by 7 bases, 2 bases remained unmatched. The CDR3 protein is CASSQEWGGTQYF. CDR3 in DNA: TGTGCCAGCAGCCAAGAATGGGGGGGGACCCAGTACTTC.

This chain joins TRBV27 and TRBJ2-4; 10 positions agree with TRBD1. The CDR3 sequence is 13 residues long. V dropped 9 bases and J dropped 5; count of bases not matched to a gene: 4. The germline V gene has CDR1 MNHEY and CDR2 SMNVEV (reference sequence). CDR3 nucleotides: TGTGCCAGTACCGGGACAGGGGAAAACATTCAGTACTTC. It encodes CASTGTGENIQYF.

This chain uses TRBV7-6 with TRBJ1-3; D remains ambiguous. Deletions cut 1 base from V and 7 bases from J, with 5 bases between. The CDR3 extends over 12 amino acids. Germline V CDR1 and CDR2: SGHVS, FNYEAQ. Here the CDR3 DNA reads TGTGCCAGCAGCTTAGAACTGAACACCATATATTTT. Encoded protein: CASSLELNTIYF.

The chain is built from TRBV5-1 and TRBJ2-5; D unclear. The ends were cut back, 0 bases at V and 7 bases at J, with 13 bases in the middle. The germline V gene has CDR1 SGHRS and CDR2 YFSETQ. There are 14 residues in the CDR3. Written as DNA, the CDR3 is TGCGCCAGCAGCTTGGGAGCCGGAGAGGTGACCCAGTACTTC. This sequence encodes CASSLGAGEVTQYF.

The chain has TRBV5-1 and TRBJ2-1, with 9 bases aligning to TRBD2. The CDR3 consists of 15 residues. Germline lookup yields CDR1 SGHRS and CDR2 YFSETQ. V shed 0 bases, J shed 8 bases, and the junction held 6 bases outside the gene matches. CDR3 region: CASSLVASGTDEQFF. Written as DNA, the CDR3 is TGCGCCAGCAGCTTGGTAGCTAGCGGGACCGATGAGCAGTTCTTC.

J is TRBJ1-2 and V is TRBV5-4; weak D call: TRBD1 (5 bases). Germline-derived CDR1 and CDR2 are SGHNT and YYREEE (reference sequence). V lost 0 bases and J lost 0, with 18 bases in between. The CDR3 extends over 18 amino acids. The CDR3 is CASSLEISRAQANYGYTF. For the CDR3, the DNA is TGTGCCAGCAGCTTGGAGATTTCCAGGGCCCAAGCTAACTATGGCTACACCTTC.

V is TRBV2 and J is TRBJ2-7; 9 bases fit TRBD1. J gave up 4 bases and V 5 bases, and 6 bases lay outside the gene matches. Germline assignment: CDR1 SNHLY and CDR2 FYNNEI. This CDR3 contains 14 residues. The CDR3 DNA reads as TGTGCCAGCAGTAGCGACAGGGGGAAATACGAGCAGTACTTC. It yields the protein CASSSDRGKYEQYF.

V and J are TRBV6-1 and TRBJ1-4; 9 nucleotides line up with TRBD1. The CDR3 totals 14 residues. The germline V gene encodes CDR1 MNHNS and CDR2 SASEGT. With 5 bases clipped from V and 8 bases from J, the junction kept 6 bases outside the gene matches. CDR3 region: CASSLTGGLEKLFF. The CDR3 nucleotides read TGTGCCAGCAGTCTGACAGGGGGGTTAGAAAAACTGTTTTTT.

The chain carries TRBV11-2 and TRBJ2-5, with D possibly matching TRBD2 (5 bases). From germline, CDR1 is SGHAT and CDR2 FQNNGV. V was clipped by 5 bases and J by 1 base, with 11 bases between them. CDR3 length equals 14 residues. CDR3 DNA sequence: TGTGCCAGCAGCAACAGCGGCCCCCAAGAGACCCAGTACTTC. It specifies CASSNSGPQETQYF.

V and J are TRBV5-6 and TRBJ2-2; the D gene is possibly TRBD1 (9 bases). The CDR3 totals 15 residues. Germline V gives CDR1 SGHDT, CDR2 YYEEEE. Trimming stripped 5 bases from V and 5 bases from J, with 16 bases between. CDR3 region: CASRQRGTGTGELFF. CDR3 coding DNA: TGTGCCAGCAGGCAGCGGGGGACAGGGACCGGGGAGCTGTTTTTT.

The rearrangement uses TRBV10-2 and TRBJ1-6; 8 nucleotides match TRBD1. The CDR3 covers 14 residues. The germline gives CDR1 WSHSY, CDR2 SAAADI. V shed 4 bases, J shed 6 bases, and the junction held 2 bases outside the gene matches. CDR3 DNA sequence: TGCGCCAGCAGTGGACAGGGGATTAATTCACCCCTCCACTTT. Translation: CASSGQGINSPLHF.

This clone has just a few counts. V gene TRBV10-1 combines with J gene TRBJ2-1; D gene unclear. From germline, CDR1 is WNHNN and CDR2 SYGVQD (reference sequence). The CDR3 has 12 amino acids. The ends were cut back, 0 bases at V and 8 bases at J, with 5 bases in the middle. The CDR3 region has the DNA TGCGCCAGCAGTGAGTCATCCGATGAGCAGTTCTTC. Translated: CASSESSDEQFF.

The gene calls are TRBV5-1 and TRBJ2-7; D not certain. The V and J ends lost 4 bases and 6 bases respectively, with 17 bases between them. Germline values: CDR1 SGHRS, CDR2 YFSETQ. The CDR3 length is 14 residues. The CDR3 DNA sequence: TGCGCCAGCAGCCCAGACAACTTGGCTGGCGAGCAGTACTTC. Amino acid sequence: CASSPDNLAGEQYF.

The gene calls are TRBV27 and TRBJ2-2; 8 bases agree with TRBD1. This CDR3 contains 15 residues. J gave up 4 bases and V 5 bases, and 6 bases lay outside the gene matches. Germline values: CDR1 MNHEY, CDR2 SMNVEV (reference sequence). The CDR3 loop reads CASSPQGAGTGELFF. The CDR3 DNA is TGTGCCAGCAGTCCCCAGGGGGCAGGCACCGGGGAGCTGTTTTTT.

CDR3 nucleotides: TGTGCCAGTATTTCGGGAACTAGCGGGGGCCTTTACAATGAGCAGTTCTTC. Its protein product is CASISGTSGGLYNEQFF. The genes are TRBV19 and TRBJ2-1, with 11 bases identical to TRBD2. Germline values: CDR1 LNHDA, CDR2 SQIVND (reference sequence). V was pared by 7 bases and J by 4 bases, with 12 bases of the junction left unmatched. CDR3 length: 17 amino acids.

The chain's CDR3 is CASRGGGLDTIYF. CDR3 bases: TGTGCCAGCAGGGGCGGGGGGCTTGACACCATATATTTT. The gene calls are TRBV28 and TRBJ1-3; perhaps TRBD1 as D (6 bases). The length of the CDR3 is 13 residues. Per germline, CDR1 MDHEN and CDR2 SYDVKM. With 6 bases removed from V and 8 bases from J, the gap between germline ends came to 14 bases.

This clone was recorded a few times. The CDR3, as DNA: TGTGCCAGCAGCAGAGGGACAGGGGGCGGGGTTGGCTACACCTTC. This encodes CASSRGTGGGVGYTF. The chain is built from TRBV7-9 and TRBJ1-2; 12 bases are a match to TRBD1. The germline gives CDR1 SEHNR, CDR2 FQNEAQ (reference sequence). The length of the CDR3 is 15 residues. Losses at the gene ends were 5 bases for V and 7 bases for J; bases not matched to a gene: 8.

This chain uses TRBV27 with TRBJ2-1; D possibly corresponds to TRBD2 (6 bases). Trimming left V 2 bases short and J 2 bases short, with 10 bases between. CDR3 length equals 15 residues. Germline V lookup: CDR1 MNHEY, CDR2 SMNVEV (reference sequence). Written as DNA, the CDR3 is TGTGCCAGCAGTTTACAGCGGGTCGCCTACAATGAGCAGTTCTTC. Translating gives CASSLQRVAYNEQFF.

The chain couples TRBV10-1 to TRBJ2-1, with 8 bases that match TRBD2. V trimming: 6 bases; J trimming: 6 bases; junction bases outside the gene matches: 10. The germline gives CDR1 WNHNN, CDR2 SYGVQD (reference sequence). This CDR3 is built from 15 residues. This CDR3 is CASSLSRGGLNEQFF. DNA for the CDR3: TGCGCCAGCAGCCTCAGTCGGGGGGGCCTCAATGAGCAGTTCTTC.

This chain joins TRBV11-2 and TRBJ2-3, with TRBD2 identical over 7 bases. Unmatched junction bases numbered 7, after V lost 1 base and J lost 6 bases. The CDR3 runs to 15 residues. Looked up from germline, CDR1 is SGHAT and CDR2 is FQNNGV. The CDR3 DNA is TGTGCCAGCAGCTTAGTCGGGGGGTCTTTGGATACGCAGTATTTT. Protein product: CASSLVGGSLDTQYF.

This chain connects TRBV15 to TRBJ1-1; D not resolved. V was trimmed by 3 bases and J by 3 bases, leaving 8 bases between them. The CDR3 consists of 13 residues. The V gene's germline CDR1 is LNHNV and CDR2 YYDKDF (reference sequence). DNA of the CDR3: TGTGCCACCAGCAGGCGCGGGGACACTGAAGCTTTCTTT. Protein: CATSRRGDTEAFF.